The clone carrying this TCR beta chain was seen a handful of times. Primers used in a second PCR of about 6 to 11 cycles were a sample-barcoded 5' primer and a J-beta primer mix. TCRdb processed the 5' RACE reads anew with MiXCR; each CDR3 protein has one entry. The table has roughly 1.6 million distinct CDR3 sequences, approximately 32% seen once. The data were obtained in a study of blood T cells in healthy people across ages. V was pared by 4 bases and J by 0 bases, with 13 bases between. The CDR3 runs 16 residues. CDR1 is MRHNA and CDR2 is SNTAGT in the germline V gene. The V gene is TRBV6-4, the J gene TRBJ2-1; D may be TRBD2 (6 bases). Sample: blood. This sequence was found in a young woman in good health. The CDR3 bases are TGTGCCAGCAGTGGGGAGGCCTACTACTCCTACAATGAGCAGTTCTTC. Translation: CASSGEAYYSYNEQFF.